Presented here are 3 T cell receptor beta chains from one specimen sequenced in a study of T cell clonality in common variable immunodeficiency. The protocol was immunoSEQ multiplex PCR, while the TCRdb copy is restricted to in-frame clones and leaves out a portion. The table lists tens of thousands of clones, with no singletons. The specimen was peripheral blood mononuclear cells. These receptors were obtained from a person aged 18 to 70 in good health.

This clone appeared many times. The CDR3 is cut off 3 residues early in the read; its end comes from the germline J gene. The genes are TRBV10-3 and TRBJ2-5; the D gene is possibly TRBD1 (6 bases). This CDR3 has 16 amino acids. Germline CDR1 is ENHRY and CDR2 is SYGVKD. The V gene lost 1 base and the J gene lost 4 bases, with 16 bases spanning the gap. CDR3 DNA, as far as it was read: TGTGCCATCAGTGAGTACGGCACAGGGAGAACAGAGACC. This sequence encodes CAISEYGTGRTET. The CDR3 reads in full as CAISEYGTGRTETQYF.

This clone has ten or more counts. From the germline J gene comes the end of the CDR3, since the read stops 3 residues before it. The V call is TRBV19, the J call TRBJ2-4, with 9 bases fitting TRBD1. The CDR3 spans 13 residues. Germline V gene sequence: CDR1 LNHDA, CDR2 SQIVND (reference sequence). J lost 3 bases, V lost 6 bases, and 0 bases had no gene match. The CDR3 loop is CASRDRGKNIQYF. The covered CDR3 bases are TGTGCCAGTAGGGACAGGGGCAAAAACATT. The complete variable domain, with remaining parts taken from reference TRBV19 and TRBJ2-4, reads DGGITQSPKYLFRKEGQNVTLSCEQNLNHDAMYWYRQDPGQGLRLIYYSQIVNDFQKGDIAEGYSVSREKKESFPLTVTSAQKNPTAFYLCASRDRGKNIQYFGAGTRLSVL.

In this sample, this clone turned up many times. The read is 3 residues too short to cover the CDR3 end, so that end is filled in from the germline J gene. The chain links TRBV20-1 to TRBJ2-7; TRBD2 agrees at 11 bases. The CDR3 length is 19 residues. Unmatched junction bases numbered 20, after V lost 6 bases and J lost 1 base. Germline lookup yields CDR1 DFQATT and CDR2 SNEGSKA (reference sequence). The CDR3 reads CSARPSGPSGRPSSYEQYF. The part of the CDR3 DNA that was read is TGCAGTGCCAGACCCTCAGGGCCTAGCGGGAGGCCCAGTTCCTACGAG.